This T cell receptor beta chain was captured in a study of blood T cell repertoires in COVID-19. Original handling: Counts of nucleated cells, estimated from reference gene primer amplification, were obtained. Profiling relied on immunoSEQ multiplex PCR, and the TCRdb table lists in-frame clones only, not all of them. V and J calls and clone size are copied from that table; D and trimming were computed from the DNA. The data hold about 200,000 clones, with approximately 80% observed a single time. Sequenced sample: peripheral blood. This clonotype was sampled from a human donor in a cohort sampled during active COVID-19.

The DNA of the CDR3 is TGTGCCAGCCAAGGGGATGCTGAAGCTTTCTTT. This translates into CASQGDAEAFF. The V and J genes are TRBV28 and TRBJ1-1; weak D call: TRBD1 (5 bases). Trimming pared 8 bases from V and 6 bases from J, leaving 10 bases between. CDR1 is MDHEN, CDR2 SYDVKM, per germline. There are 11 residues in the CDR3.